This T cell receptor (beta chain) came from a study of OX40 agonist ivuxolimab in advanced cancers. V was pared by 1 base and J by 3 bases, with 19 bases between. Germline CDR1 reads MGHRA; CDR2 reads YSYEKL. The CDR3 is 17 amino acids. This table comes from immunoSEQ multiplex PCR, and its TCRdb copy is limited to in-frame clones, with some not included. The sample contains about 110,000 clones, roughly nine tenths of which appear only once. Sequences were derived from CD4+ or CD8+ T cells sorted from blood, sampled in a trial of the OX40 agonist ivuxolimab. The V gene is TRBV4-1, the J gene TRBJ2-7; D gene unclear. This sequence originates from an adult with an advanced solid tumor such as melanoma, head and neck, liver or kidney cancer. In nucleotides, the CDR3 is TGCGCCAGCAGCCAAGTTGGAAAAAGCTTTACGATCTACGAGCAGTACTTC. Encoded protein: CASSQVGKSFTIYEQYF.